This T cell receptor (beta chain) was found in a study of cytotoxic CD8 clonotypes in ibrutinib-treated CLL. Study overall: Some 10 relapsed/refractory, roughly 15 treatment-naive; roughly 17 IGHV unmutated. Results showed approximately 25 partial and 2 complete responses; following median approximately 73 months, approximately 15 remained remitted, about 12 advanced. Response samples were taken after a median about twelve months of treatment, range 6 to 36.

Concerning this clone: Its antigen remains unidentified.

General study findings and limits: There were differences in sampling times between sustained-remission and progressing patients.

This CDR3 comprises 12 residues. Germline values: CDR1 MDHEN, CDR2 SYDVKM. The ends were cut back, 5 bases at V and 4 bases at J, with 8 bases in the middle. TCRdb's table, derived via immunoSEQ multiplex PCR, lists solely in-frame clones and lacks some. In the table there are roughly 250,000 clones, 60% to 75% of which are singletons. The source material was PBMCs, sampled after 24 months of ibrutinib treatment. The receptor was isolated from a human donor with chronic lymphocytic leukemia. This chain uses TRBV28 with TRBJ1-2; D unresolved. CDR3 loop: CASSQEIYGYTF. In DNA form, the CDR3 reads TGTGCCAGCAGTCAAGAGATCTATGGCTACACCTTC.